This T cell receptor (beta chain) is from a study of cytomegalovirus exposure and HLA in healthy donors. Primers: 60 Vbeta forward and 13 Jbeta reverse. Using immunoSEQ multiplex PCR, the repertoire was profiled, and TCRdb retains in-frame clones only, with some absent. This table has about 250,000 clones, 65% to 85% appearing once. Germline V gene data show CDR1 as SGHAT and CDR2 as FQNNGV. The CDR3 covers 12 residues. V was shortened by 5 bases and J by 2 bases, with 6 bases between the two germline ends. V gene TRBV11-2 combines with J gene TRBJ2-5; possible D gene TRBD2, 6 bases. Sequencing was performed on PBMCs. The sequence was obtained from a female donor in good health and CMV-seronegative. CDR3 sequence: CASSGGQETQYF. In nucleotides, the CDR3 is TGTGCCAGCAGCGGAGGGCAAGAGACCCAGTACTTC.